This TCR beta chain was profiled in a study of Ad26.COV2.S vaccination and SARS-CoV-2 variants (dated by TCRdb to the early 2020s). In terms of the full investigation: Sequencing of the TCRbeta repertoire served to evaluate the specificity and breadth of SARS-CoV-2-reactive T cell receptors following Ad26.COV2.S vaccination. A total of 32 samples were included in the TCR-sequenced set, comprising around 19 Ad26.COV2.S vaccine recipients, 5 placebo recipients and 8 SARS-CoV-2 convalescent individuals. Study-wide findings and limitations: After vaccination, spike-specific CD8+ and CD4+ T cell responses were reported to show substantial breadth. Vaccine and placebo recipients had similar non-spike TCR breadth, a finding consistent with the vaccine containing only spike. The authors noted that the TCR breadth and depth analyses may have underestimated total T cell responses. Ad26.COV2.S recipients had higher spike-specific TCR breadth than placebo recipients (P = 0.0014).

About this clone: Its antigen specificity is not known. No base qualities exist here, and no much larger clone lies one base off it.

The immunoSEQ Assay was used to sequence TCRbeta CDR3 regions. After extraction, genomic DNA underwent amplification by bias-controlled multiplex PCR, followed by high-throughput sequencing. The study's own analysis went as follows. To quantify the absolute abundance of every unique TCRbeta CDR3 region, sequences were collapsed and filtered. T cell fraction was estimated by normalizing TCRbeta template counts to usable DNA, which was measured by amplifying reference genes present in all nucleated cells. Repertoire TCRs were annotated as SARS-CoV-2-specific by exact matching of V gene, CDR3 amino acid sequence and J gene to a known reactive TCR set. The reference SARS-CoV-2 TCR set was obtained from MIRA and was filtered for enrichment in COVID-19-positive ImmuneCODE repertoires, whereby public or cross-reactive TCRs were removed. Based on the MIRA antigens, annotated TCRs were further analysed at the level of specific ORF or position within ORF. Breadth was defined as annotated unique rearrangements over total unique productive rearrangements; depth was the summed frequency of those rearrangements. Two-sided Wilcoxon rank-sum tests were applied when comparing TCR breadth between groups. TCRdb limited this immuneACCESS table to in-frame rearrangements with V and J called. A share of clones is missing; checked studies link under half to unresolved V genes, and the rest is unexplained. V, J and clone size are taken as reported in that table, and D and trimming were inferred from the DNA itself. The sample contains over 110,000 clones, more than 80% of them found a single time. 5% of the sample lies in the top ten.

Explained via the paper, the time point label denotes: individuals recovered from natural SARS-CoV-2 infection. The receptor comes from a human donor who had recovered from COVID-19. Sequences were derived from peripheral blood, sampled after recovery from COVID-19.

The nucleotide sequence reads as follows: TGTGCCAGCAGCCCCAGCGGACTAGCGGGGTTCACAGATACGCAGTATTTT. Its protein is CASSPSGLAGFTDTQYF. The chain is encoded by TRBV7-6 joined to TRBJ2-3, and 12 bases in between align with TRBD2. There are 17 amino acids in the CDR3, from cysteine to phenylalanine inclusive. The sequence is cut down to CDR3 DNA, 51 bases in frame from base 1. V is pruned by 5 bases and J by 2 bases, leaving 8 bases of the junction without a gene match. CDR1 and CDR2 were assigned from the germline V gene as SGHVS and FNYEAQ.